The TCR beta chain described here comes from a study of blood T cell repertoires in COVID-19. The wider study: Acute-phase and convalescent COVID-19 samples originated in the United States, Italy and Spain.

Original analysis: Reference gene primer amplification gave nucleated cell count estimates. Profiling relied on immunoSEQ multiplex PCR, and the TCRdb table lists in-frame clones only, not all of them. That table supplies the V and J calls and clone size; D and trimming were determined from the DNA. The table has roughly 70,000 clones, approximately 92% seen once; the top ten hold about 5%. Trimming stripped 2 bases from V and 0 bases from J, with 13 bases between. From germline, CDR1 is LNHDA and CDR2 SQIVND (reference sequence). CDR3 length equals 16 residues. The sequencing sample was made of peripheral blood. This TCR came from a woman between 45 and 65 years old with active COVID-19. The V and J genes are TRBV19 and TRBJ1-1; D ambiguous. The CDR3 DNA reads as TGTGCCAGTAGTATAAAACAGCTTACGATGAACACTGAAGCTTTCTTT. This sequence encodes CASSIKQLTMNTEAFF.